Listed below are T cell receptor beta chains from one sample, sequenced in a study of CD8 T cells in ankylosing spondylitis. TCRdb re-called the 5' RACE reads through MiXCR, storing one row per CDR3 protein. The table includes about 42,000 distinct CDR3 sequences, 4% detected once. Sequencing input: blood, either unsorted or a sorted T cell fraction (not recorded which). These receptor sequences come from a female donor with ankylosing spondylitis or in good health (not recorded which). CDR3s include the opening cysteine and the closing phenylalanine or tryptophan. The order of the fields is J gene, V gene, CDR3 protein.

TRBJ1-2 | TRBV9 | CASSVRQNYGYTF
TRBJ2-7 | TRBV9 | CASSLGQGSYEQYF
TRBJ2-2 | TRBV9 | CASSVASTGELFF
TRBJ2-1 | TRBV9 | CASSVEAQAYNEQFF
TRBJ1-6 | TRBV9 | CASSVAAYNSPLHF
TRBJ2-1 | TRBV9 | CASSVGPGAKDEQFF
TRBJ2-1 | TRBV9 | CASSPRAGAPGEQFF
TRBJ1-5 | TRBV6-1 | CASSEDGKRGPALQPQHF
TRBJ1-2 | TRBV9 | CASSVGGWGAYGYTF
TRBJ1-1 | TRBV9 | CASSGYRGQGTEAFF
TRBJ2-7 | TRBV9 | CASSVGLAGGVWEQYF
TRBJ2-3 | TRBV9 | CASSVRSSAGRSTDTQYF
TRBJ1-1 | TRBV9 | CASSVGKNTEAFF
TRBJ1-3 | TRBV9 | CASSGTPGGLSSGNTIYF
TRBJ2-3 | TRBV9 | CASSVEGATDTQYF
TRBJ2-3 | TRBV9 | CASSAPPTSGGLRDTQYF
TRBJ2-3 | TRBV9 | CASMGGAGTDTQYF
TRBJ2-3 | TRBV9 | CASSVVGQGTDTQYF
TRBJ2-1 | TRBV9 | CASSKGGGGAYNEQFF
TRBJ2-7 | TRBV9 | CASSVQPGAEQYF
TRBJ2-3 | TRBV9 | CASSVAGAIDTQYF
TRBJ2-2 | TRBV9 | CASSRLAGGDRGELFF
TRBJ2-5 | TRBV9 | CASSETSGGWGETQYF
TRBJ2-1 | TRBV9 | CASSVGPSRNEQFF
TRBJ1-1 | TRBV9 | CASRKRAGGDTEAFF
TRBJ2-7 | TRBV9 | CASSPSPRGEQYF
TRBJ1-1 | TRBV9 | CASSARDGGLSEAFF
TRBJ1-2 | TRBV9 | CASSVGQGLNYGYTF
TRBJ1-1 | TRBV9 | CASTQGLGDTEAFF
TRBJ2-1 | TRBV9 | CASSRGGLEYNEQFF
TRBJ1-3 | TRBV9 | CASSAIGQSSSGNTIYF
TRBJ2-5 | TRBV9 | CASSPTGQETQYF
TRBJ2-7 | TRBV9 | CASSTRLGPYEQYF
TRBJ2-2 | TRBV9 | CASSVQGLGRSGELFF
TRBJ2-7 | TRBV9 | CASSVEGAAYEQYF
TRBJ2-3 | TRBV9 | CASSSSRTGATDTQYF
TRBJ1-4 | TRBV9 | CASAGTGGEKLFF
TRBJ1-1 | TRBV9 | CASSVAGSDTEAFF
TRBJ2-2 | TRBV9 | CASSVSGGDTGELFF
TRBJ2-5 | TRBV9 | CASSVGGRETQYF
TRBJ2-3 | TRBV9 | CASCVGAGGTDTQYF
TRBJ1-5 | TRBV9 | CASSRGPSGQPQHF
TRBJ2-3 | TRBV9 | CASSVDTGTTDTQYF
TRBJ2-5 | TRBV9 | CASSDTGLAQETQYF
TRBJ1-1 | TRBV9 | CASSGTGGLAYTEAFF
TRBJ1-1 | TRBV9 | CASSVSGTANTEAVF
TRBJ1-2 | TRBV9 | CASSATDTPNSDYGYTF
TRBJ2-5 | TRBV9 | CASSGPSGGQKETQYF